The 2 T cell receptor beta chains reported below all come from one sample, sequenced in a study of PD-1 blockade in classical Hodgkin lymphoma. In every patient, relapse followed autologous stem cell transplantation, while exposure to brentuximab vedotin differed. Using immunoSEQ multiplex PCR, the repertoire was profiled, and TCRdb retains in-frame clones only, with some absent. The table includes approximately 84,000 clones, roughly nine tenths detected once. The source was peripheral blood mononuclear cells (PBMCs), collected at baseline. These receptors all stem from a human donor with classical Hodgkin lymphoma.

This chain joins TRBV19 and TRBJ2-1; 9 positions agree with TRBD2. CDR1 and CDR2 (germline): LNHDA, SQIVND (reference sequence). The CDR3 consists of 17 residues. With 7 bases clipped from V and 9 bases from J, the junction kept 19 bases outside the gene matches. The CDR3, as DNA: TGTGCCAGTAAGCCAGGAGCGACTAGCGGATCTTTTGGTGAGCAGTTCTTC. This codes for CASKPGATSGSFGEQFF.

This clone showed up just a few times. The V gene is TRBV4-3, the J gene TRBJ1-1, with D uncertain. Trimming took 0 bases from V and 4 from J, leaving 9 bases between them. Germline assignment: CDR1 LGHNA and CDR2 YSLEER. This CDR3 region has 14 residues. This CDR3 is CASSQESPGTEAFF. CDR3 bases: TGCGCCAGCAGCCAAGAGAGCCCAGGCACTGAAGCTTTCTTT.